Presented here are 19 T cell receptor beta chains from one specimen sequenced in a study of blood T cell repertoires in COVID-19. Only in-frame clones appear in the TCRdb table, and some are missing; sequencing was by immunoSEQ multiplex PCR. Among about 15,000 clones listed, 85% to 90% were seen once. The sequencing sample was made of peripheral blood. These receptors all come from a woman of 80 years or more with COVID-19, enrolled during active disease.

The chain recombines TRBV10-3 with TRBJ2-2; 8 nucleotides agree with TRBD1. The CDR3 is made up of 14 amino acids. V was pared by 11 bases and J by 0 bases, with 5 bases of the junction left unmatched. CDR1 is ENHRY, CDR2 SYGVKD, per germline. CDR3: CAAKGQANTGELFF. CDR3 nucleotides: TGTGCCGCCAAGGGACAGGCGAACACCGGGGAGCTGTTTTTT.

This chain uses TRBV5-6 with TRBJ2-3; D perhaps matches TRBD2 (6 bases). V was cut by 1 base and J by 4 bases, with 13 bases left in between. Germline CDR1 SGHDT, CDR2 YYEEEE. The CDR3 is made up of 15 amino acids. CDR3 sequence (DNA): TGTGCCAGCAGCTTGCCTAGCGAGTATGCAGATACGCAGTATTTT. This gives the protein CASSLPSEYADTQYF.

The CDR3: CAITGDPNTGELFF. The CDR3 bases are TGTGCCATCACCGGGGATCCCAACACCGGGGAGCTGTTTTTT. The V call is TRBV10-3, the J call TRBJ2-2; D possibly corresponds to TRBD2 (5 bases). Per the germline V gene, CDR1 is ENHRY and CDR2 is SYGVKD. The V end was cut by 7 bases, the J end by 2 bases, with 11 bases between. This CDR3 comprises 14 residues.

The CDR3 sequence is CASSPAAGGRNEQFF. The DNA of the CDR3 is TGTGCCAGCAGCCCCGCAGCGGGAGGGCGGAATGAGCAGTTCTTC. The chain has TRBV7-6 and TRBJ2-1; 10 bases agree with TRBD2. This CDR3 is 15 amino acids long. CDR1 and CDR2 (germline): SGHVS, FNYEAQ. The V and J ends lost 5 bases and 7 bases, in that order; junction bases with no gene match: 8.

V and J are TRBV5-8 and TRBJ2-5, with a weak D call TRBD1 (5 bases). The CDR3 is 16 amino acids. Trimming removed 3 bases from V and 5 bases from J, with 20 bases in between. Germline-derived CDR1 and CDR2 are SGHTS and YDEGEE. CDR3 coding DNA: TGTGCCAGCAGCTCGTATGGAGCAGGGATTTGGGAGACCCAGTACTTC. Protein: CASSSYGAGIWETQYF. Filled out from reference TRBV5-8 and TRBJ2-5, the complete variable domain reads EAGVTQSPTHLIKTRGQQATLRCSPISGHTSVYWYQQALGLGLQFLLWYDEGEERNRGNFPPRFSGRQFPNYSSELNVNALELEDSALYLCASSSYGAGIWETQYFGPGTRLLVL.

V is TRBV24-1 and J is TRBJ2-1; the D gene is possibly TRBD2 (7 bases). Trimming removed 0 bases from V and 4 bases from J, with 12 bases in between. The germline V gene has CDR1 KGHDR and CDR2 SFDVKD. There are 16 residues in the CDR3. CDR3 amino acids: CATSDLGGAAYNEQFF. CDR3 coding DNA: TGTGCCACCAGTGATTTGGGGGGGGCAGCATACAATGAGCAGTTCTTC.

V gene TRBV5-6 combines with J gene TRBJ2-2, with a tentative D call TRBD1 (5 bases). The germline CDR1 and CDR2 sequences are SGHDT and YYEEEE. V gave up 1 base and J gave up 0 bases, with 13 bases separating them. This CDR3 comprises 17 residues. The CDR3 spells CASSLWWTHANTGELFF. The CDR3 DNA is TGTGCCAGCAGCTTGTGGTGGACACACGCGAACACCGGGGAGCTGTTTTTT.

The V and J genes are TRBV7-2 and TRBJ2-3, with a tentative D call TRBD2 (6 bases). Germline V gene lookup returns CDR1 SGHTA and CDR2 FQGNSA. The CDR3 runs 13 residues. The V end lost 0 bases, the J end lost 6 bases, and 7 bases lay between the germline ends. This CDR3 reads CASSLAGSDTQYF. The CDR3 nucleotides are TGTGCCAGCAGCTTAGCCGGGAGCGATACGCAGTATTTT. Full variable domain (outside the CDR3, taken from reference TRBV7-2 and TRBJ2-3): GAGVSQSPSNKVTEKGKDVELRCDPISGHTALYWYRQSLGQGLEFLIYFQGNSAPDKSGLPSDRFSAERTGGSVSTLTIQRTQQEDSAVYLCASSLAGSDTQYFGPGTRLTVL.

The V and J genes are TRBV18 and TRBJ1-5; D gene unclear. The germline V gene encodes CDR1 KGHSH and CDR2 LQKENI. The V end was cut by 6 bases, the J end by 5 bases, with 11 bases between. This CDR3 is built from 13 residues. CDR3 sequence reads: CASSLYTDQPQHF. In nucleotides, the CDR3 is TGTGCCAGCTCCCTTTACACCGATCAGCCCCAGCATTTT.

The J gene is TRBJ2-5, the V gene TRBV29-1; D uncertain. The CDR3 consists of 11 residues. Germline CDR1 reads SQVTM; CDR2 reads ANQGSEA. The ends were cut back, 1 base at V and 7 bases at J, with 7 bases in the middle. The CDR3 region has the DNA TGCAGCGTTGAAGGGAGAGGGACCCAGTACTTC. Its translation: CSVEGRGTQYF. The full variable domain, in which reference TRBV29-1 and TRBJ2-5 provide the parts outside the CDR3, is SAVISQKPSRDICQRGTSLTIQCQVDSQVTMMFWYRQQPGQSLTLIATANQGSEATYESGFVIDKFPISRPNLTFSTLTVSNMSPEDSSIYLCSVEGRGTQYFGPGTRLLVL.

The chain carries TRBV6-1 and TRBJ2-2; 9 nucleotides agree with TRBD1. The CDR3 has 19 amino acids. The V gene's germline CDR1 is MNHNS and CDR2 SASEGT. V shed 2 bases and J 5 bases; nucleotides not matched to a gene: 15. The CDR3 sequence is CASSEIGGGQGLGTGELFF. The CDR3 nucleotides are TGTGCCAGCAGTGAAATTGGTGGGGGACAGGGTTTAGGGACCGGGGAGCTGTTTTTT.

The chain recombines TRBV5-1 with TRBJ2-6; D might be TRBD1 (5 bases). Trimming stripped 4 bases from V and 0 bases from J, with 8 bases between. The CDR3 spans 15 residues. CDR1 and CDR2 (germline): SGHRS, YFSETQ. The CDR3 region is CASSDDSSGANVLTF. Here the CDR3 DNA reads TGCGCCAGCAGCGATGACAGCTCTGGGGCCAACGTCCTGACTTTC.

The V gene is TRBV5-4, the J gene TRBJ1-4; unclear D gene. V was shortened by 1 base and J by 3 bases, with 4 bases between the two germline ends. CDR1 and CDR2 (germline): SGHNT, YYREEE (reference sequence). There are 13 residues in the CDR3. The CDR3 nucleotides read TGTGCCAGCAGCTTGCAGGCTAATGAAAAACTGTTTTTT. Protein: CASSLQANEKLFF.

J is TRBJ2-1 and V is TRBV9; 10 bases map to TRBD2. Per the germline V gene, CDR1 is SGDLS and CDR2 is YYNGEE. The CDR3 spans 15 residues. The trim removed 2 bases at V and 5 bases at J, leaving 4 bases unmatched. CDR3 sequence (DNA): TGTGCCAGCAGCGTCTCTAGCGGGAGAGACAATGAGCAGTTCTTC. Protein sequence: CASSVSSGRDNEQFF. Complete variable domain (other parts from reference TRBV9 and TRBJ2-1): DSGVTQTPKHLITATGQRVTLRCSPRSGDLSVYWYQQSLDQGLQFLIQYYNGEERAKGNILERFSAQQFPDLHSELNLSSLELGDSALYFCASSVSSGRDNEQFFGPGTRLTVL.

With regard to this clone: Germline is not matched at one junction end, which may reflect a read error. V usage is TRBV29-1 and J usage is TRBJ1-1; 7 bases are a match to TRBD1. The germline V gene has CDR1 SQVTM and CDR2 ANQGSEA. This CDR3 spans 14 amino acids. The CDR3 here is CSVARDSLKTEAFF. In DNA form, the CDR3 reads TGCAGCGTGGCCCGGGACAGTTTGAAGACTGAAGCTTTCTTT.

This clone was observed a single time. The chain recombines TRBV5-6 with TRBJ2-7, with D tentatively TRBD1 (5 bases). Between the trimmed V and J ends, which lost 0 bases and 7 bases, there was a span of 8 bases. CDR1 and CDR2 (germline): SGHDT, YYEEEE. The CDR3 is made up of 12 amino acids. This CDR3 reads CASSLVRAEQYF. The CDR3 nucleotides read TGTGCCAGCAGCTTGGTCAGGGCTGAGCAGTACTTC.

The V call is TRBV5-1, the J call TRBJ2-3; D remains unclear. The germline gives CDR1 SGHRS, CDR2 YFSETQ. The CDR3 is 13 residues long. Trimming removed 4 bases from V and 4 bases from J, with 10 bases in between. The CDR3 bases are TGCGCCAGCAGCGACAACCTCCCAGATACGCAGTATTTT. Amino acid sequence: CASSDNLPDTQYF.

The chain joins TRBV6-5 to TRBJ2-1; 11 bases agree with TRBD2. The CDR3 covers 14 residues. The J segment lost 7 bases and the V segment lost 4 bases, leaving 3 bases of the junction unmatched. CDR1 and CDR2 (germline): MNHEY, SVGAGI. The CDR3 bases are TGTGCCAGCAGTTCACTAGCGGGAGTTAATGAGCAGTTCTTC. Protein product: CASSSLAGVNEQFF.

This rearrangement joins TRBV4-2 to TRBJ2-7; 7 positions match TRBD1. Germline V gene lookup returns CDR1 LGHNA and CDR2 YNFKEQ. This CDR3 has 15 amino acids. With 6 bases clipped from V and 2 bases from J, the junction kept 10 bases outside the gene matches. This CDR3 reads CASSQDRPETYEQYF. CDR3 DNA: TGTGCCAGCAGTCAGGACAGGCCGGAGACCTACGAGCAGTACTTC.